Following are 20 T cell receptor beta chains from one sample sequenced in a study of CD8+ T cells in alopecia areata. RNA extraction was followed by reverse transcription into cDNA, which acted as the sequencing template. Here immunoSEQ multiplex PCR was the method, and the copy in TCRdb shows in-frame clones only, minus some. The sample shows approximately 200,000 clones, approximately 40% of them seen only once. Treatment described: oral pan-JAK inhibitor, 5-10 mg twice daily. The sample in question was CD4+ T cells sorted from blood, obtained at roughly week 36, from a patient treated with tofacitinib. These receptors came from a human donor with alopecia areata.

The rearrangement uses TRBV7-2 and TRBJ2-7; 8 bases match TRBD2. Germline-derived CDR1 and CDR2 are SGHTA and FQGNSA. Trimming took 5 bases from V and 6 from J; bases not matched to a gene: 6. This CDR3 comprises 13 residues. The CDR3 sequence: CASSLRGGPEQYF. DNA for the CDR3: TGTGCCAGCAGCCTTCGGGGGGGTCCCGAGCAGTACTTC.

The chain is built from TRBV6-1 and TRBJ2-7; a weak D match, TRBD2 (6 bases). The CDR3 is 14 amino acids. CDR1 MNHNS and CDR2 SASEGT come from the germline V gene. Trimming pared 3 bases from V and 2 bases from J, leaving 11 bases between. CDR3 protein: CASSERDLAYEQYF. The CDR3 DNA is TGTGCCAGCAGTGAGCGGGACTTAGCCTACGAGCAGTACTTC.

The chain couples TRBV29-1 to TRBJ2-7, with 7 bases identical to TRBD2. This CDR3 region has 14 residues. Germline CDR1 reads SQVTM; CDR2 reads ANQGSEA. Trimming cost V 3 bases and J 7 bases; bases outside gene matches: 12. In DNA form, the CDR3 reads TGCAGCGTTGAGTCTAGCGGTAGAACGGGAGAGCAGTACTTC. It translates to CSVESSGRTGEQYF.

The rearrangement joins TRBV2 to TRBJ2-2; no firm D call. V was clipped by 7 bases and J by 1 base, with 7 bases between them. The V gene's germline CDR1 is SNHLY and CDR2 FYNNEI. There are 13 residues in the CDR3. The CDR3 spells CASTRQNTGELFF. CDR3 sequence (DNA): TGTGCCAGCACCCGACAGAACACCGGGGAGCTGTTTTTT.

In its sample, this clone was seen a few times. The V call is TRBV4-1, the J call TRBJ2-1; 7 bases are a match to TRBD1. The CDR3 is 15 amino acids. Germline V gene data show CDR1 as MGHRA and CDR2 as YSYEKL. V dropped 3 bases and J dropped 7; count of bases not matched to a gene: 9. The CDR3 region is CASSQGLTGTNEQFF. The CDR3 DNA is TGCGCCAGCAGCCAGGGGTTGACAGGGACGAATGAGCAGTTCTTC.

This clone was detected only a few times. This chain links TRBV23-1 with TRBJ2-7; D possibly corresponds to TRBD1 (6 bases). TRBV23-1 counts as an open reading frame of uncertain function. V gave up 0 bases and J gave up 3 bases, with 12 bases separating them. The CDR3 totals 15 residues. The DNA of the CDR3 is TGCGCCAGCAGTCAATCGGCAGGGGACCTCTACGAGCAGTACTTC. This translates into CASSQSAGDLYEQYF.

This CDR3 is CASRDRANTEAFF. The CDR3 region has the DNA TGTGCCAGTAGGGACAGGGCCAACACTGAAGCTTTCTTT. This sequence joins TRBV19 and TRBJ1-1; 8 nucleotides match TRBD1. The junction had 2 bases not matched to a gene; V was cut back by 6 bases and J by 2 bases. The CDR3 consists of 13 residues. Germline CDR1 is LNHDA and CDR2 is SQIVND (reference sequence).

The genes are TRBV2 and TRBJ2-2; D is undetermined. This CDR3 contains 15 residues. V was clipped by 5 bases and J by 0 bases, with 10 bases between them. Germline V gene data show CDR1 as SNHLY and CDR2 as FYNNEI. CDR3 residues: CASSSRIANTGELFF. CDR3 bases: TGTGCCAGCAGTTCGCGGATCGCGAACACCGGGGAGCTGTTTTTT.

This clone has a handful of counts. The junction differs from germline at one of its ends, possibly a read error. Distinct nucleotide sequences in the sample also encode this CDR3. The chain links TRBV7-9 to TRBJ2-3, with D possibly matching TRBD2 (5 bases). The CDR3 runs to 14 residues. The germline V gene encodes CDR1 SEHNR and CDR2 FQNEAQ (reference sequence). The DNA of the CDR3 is TGTGCCAGCAGCTTAGGGGCTAGCAGAGATACGCAGTATTTT. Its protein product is CASSLGASRDTQYF.

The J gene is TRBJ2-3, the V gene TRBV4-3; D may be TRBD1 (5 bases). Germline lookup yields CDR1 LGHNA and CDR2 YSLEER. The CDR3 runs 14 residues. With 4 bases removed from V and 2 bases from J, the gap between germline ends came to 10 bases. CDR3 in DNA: TGCGCCAGCAGCCCTCGACAGATCACAGATACGCAGTATTTT. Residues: CASSPRQITDTQYF.

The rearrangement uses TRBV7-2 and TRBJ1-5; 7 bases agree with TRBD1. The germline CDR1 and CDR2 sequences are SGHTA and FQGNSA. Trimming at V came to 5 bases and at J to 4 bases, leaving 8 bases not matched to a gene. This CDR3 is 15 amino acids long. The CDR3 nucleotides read TGTGCCAGCAGCATCAGACAGGGATGGAATCAGCCCCAGCATTTT. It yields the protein CASSIRQGWNQPQHF. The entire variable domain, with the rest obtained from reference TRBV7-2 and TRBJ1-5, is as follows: GAGVSQSPSNKVTEKGKDVELRCDPISGHTALYWYRQSLGQGLEFLIYFQGNSAPDKSGLPSDRFSAERTGGSVSTLTIQRTQQEDSAVYLCASSIRQGWNQPQHFGDGTRLSIL.

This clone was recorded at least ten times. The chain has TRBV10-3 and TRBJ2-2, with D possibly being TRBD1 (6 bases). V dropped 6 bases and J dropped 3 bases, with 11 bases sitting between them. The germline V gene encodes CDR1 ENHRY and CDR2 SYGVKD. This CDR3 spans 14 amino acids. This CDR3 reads CAISREGDTGELFF. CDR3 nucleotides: TGTGCCATCAGCCGCGAGGGGGACACCGGGGAGCTGTTTTTT.

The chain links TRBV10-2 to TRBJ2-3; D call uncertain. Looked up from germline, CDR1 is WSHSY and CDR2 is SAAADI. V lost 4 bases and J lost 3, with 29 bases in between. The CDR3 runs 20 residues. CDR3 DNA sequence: TGCGCCAGCAGTGCCCACCCCGACAATCCACTCCCCCTAGGGACAGATACGCAGTATTTT. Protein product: CASSAHPDNPLPLGTDTQYF.

CDR3 DNA sequence: TGCAGCGTTTCGTCTACGGACTACGAGCAGTACTTC. Protein sequence: CSVSSTDYEQYF. The V call is TRBV29-1, the J call TRBJ2-7; D uncertain. CDR1 and CDR2 (germline): SQVTM, ANQGSEA. V dropped 5 bases and J dropped 3 bases, with 11 bases sitting between them. This CDR3 region has 12 residues.

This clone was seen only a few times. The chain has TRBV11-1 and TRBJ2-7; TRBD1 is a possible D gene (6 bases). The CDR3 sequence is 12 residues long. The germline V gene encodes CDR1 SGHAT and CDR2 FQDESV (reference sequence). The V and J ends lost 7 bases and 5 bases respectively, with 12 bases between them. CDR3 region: CASTRDTHEQYF. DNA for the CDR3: TGTGCCAGCACCCGGGACACCCACGAGCAGTACTTC.

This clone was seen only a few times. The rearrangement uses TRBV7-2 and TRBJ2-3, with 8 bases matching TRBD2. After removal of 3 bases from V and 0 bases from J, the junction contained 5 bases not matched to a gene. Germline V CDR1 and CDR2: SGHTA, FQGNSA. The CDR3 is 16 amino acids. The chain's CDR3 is CASSLWLAGSTDTQYF. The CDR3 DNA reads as TGTGCCAGCAGCTTGTGGTTAGCGGGGAGCACAGATACGCAGTATTTT.

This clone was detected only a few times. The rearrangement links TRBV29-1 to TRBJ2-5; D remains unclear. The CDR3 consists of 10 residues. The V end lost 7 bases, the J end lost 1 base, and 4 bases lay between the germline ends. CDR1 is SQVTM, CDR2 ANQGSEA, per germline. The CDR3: CSGIQETQYF. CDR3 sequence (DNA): TGCAGCGGTATCCAAGAGACCCAGTACTTC.

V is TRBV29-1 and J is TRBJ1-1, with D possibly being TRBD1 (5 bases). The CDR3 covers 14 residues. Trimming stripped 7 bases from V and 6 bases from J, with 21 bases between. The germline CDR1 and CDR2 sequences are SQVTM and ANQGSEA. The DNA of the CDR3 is TGCAGCGCCTTTTGGTCTACTGCGGGGGCTGAAGCTTTCTTT. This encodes CSAFWSTAGAEAFF.

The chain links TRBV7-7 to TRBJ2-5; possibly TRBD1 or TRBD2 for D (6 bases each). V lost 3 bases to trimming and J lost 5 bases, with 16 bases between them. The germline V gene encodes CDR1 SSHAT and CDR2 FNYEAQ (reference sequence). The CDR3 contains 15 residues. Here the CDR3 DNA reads TGTGCCAGCAGCTTCGCCCTGACAGGAGGGGAGACCCAGTACTTC. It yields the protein CASSFALTGGETQYF.

In DNA, the CDR3 is TGCGCCAGCAGCTCCGGGACAGGTAACAATGAGCAGTTCTTC. Encoded protein: CASSSGTGNNEQFF. V is TRBV5-1 and J is TRBJ2-1; TRBD1 matches 8 bases. V shed 3 bases, J shed 5 bases, and the junction held 4 bases outside the gene matches. CDR3 length: 14 residues. Germline CDR1 and CDR2: SGHRS and YFSETQ.